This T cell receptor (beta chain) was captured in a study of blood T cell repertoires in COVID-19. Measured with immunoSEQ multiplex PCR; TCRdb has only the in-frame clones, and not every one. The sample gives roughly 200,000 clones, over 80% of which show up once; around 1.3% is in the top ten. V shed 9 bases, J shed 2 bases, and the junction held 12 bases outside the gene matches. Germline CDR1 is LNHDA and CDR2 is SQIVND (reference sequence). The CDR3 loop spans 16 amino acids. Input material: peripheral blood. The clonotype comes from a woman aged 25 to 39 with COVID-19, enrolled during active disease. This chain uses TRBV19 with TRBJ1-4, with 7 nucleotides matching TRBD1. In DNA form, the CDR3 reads TGTGCCAGCGCGCGGCAGGGGGGAATGACTAATGAAAAACTGTTTTTT. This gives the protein CASARQGGMTNEKLFF.